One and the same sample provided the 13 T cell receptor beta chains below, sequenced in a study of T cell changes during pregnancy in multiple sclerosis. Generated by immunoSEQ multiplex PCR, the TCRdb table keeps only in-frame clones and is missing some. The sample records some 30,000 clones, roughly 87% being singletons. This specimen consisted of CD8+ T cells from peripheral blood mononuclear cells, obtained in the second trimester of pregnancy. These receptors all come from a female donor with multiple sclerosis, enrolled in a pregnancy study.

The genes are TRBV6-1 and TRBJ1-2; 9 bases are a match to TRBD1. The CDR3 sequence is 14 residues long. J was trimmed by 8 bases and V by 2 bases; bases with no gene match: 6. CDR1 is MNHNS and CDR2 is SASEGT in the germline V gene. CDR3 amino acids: CASSENRGLRGYTF. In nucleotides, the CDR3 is TGTGCCAGCAGTGAAAACAGGGGGCTACGAGGCTACACCTTC.

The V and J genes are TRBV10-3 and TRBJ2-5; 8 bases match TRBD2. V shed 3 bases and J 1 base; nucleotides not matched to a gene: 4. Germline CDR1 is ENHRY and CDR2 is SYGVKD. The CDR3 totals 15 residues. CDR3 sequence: CAISDSSGGQETQYF. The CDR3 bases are TGTGCCATCAGTGACTCGAGCGGGGGCCAAGAGACCCAGTACTTC.

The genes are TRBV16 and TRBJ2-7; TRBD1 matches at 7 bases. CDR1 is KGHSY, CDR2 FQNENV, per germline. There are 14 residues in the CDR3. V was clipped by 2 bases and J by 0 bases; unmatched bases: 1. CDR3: CASSQGTDSYEQYF. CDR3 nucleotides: TGTGCCAGCAGCCAAGGGACAGACTCCTACGAGCAGTACTTC.

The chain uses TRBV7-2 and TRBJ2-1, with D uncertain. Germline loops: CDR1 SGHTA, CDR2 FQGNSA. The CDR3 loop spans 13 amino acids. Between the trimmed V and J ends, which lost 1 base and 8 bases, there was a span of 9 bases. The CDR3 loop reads CASSLEPADEQFF. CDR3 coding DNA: TGTGCCAGCAGCTTAGAACCGGCGGATGAGCAGTTCTTC. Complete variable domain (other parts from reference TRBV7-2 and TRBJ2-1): GAGVSQSPSNKVTEKGKDVELRCDPISGHTALYWYRQSLGQGLEFLIYFQGNSAPDKSGLPSDRFSAERTGGSVSTLTIQRTQQEDSAVYLCASSLEPADEQFFGPGTRLTVL.

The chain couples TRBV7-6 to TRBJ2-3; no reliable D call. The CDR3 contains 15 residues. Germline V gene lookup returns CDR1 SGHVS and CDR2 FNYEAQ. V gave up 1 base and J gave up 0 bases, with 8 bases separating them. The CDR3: CASSLELGSTDTQYF. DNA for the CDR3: TGTGCCAGCAGCTTAGAGCTCGGTAGCACAGATACGCAGTATTTT. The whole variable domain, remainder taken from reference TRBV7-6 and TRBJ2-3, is GAGVSQSPRYKVTKRGQDVALRCDPISGHVSLYWYRQALGQGPEFLTYFNYEAQQDKSGLPNDRFSAERPEGSISTLTIQRTEQRDSAMYRCASSLELGSTDTQYFGPGTRLTVL.

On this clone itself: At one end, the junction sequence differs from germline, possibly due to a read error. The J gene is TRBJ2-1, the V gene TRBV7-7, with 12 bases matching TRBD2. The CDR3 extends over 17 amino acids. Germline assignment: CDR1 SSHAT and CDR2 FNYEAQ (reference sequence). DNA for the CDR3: TGTGCTAGCAGCTTAGTAGTGGAGACTAGCGGGAGAAATGAGCAGTTCTTC. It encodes CASSLVVETSGRNEQFF.

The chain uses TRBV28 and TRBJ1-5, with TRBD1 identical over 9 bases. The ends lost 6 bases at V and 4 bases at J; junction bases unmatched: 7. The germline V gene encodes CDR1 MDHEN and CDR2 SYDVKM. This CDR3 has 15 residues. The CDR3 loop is CASRLWDRENQPQHF. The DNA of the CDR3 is TGTGCCAGCAGGCTTTGGGACAGGGAAAATCAGCCCCAGCATTTT.

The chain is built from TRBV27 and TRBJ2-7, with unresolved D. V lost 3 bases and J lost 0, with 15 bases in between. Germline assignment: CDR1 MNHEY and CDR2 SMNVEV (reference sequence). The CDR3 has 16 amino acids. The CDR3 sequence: CASSFFADSNSYEQYF. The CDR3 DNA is TGTGCCAGCAGTTTCTTCGCAGACTCCAACTCCTACGAGCAGTACTTC.

CDR3 residues: CASRFGTGTIYGYTF. Here the CDR3 DNA reads TGTGCCAGCAGGTTCGGGACAGGGACAATCTATGGCTACACCTTC. The chain recombines TRBV28 with TRBJ1-2; TRBD1 aligns across 9 bases. The CDR3 length is 15 residues. CDR1 and CDR2 from the germline V gene are MDHEN and SYDVKM. V lost 6 bases and J lost 4; bases outside the gene matches: 9.

This CDR3 is CASSPSRRLAGTDTQYF. DNA for the CDR3: TGTGCCAGCAGTCCTTCCCGACGACTAGCGGGCACAGATACGCAGTATTTT. The chain couples TRBV28 to TRBJ2-3; 9 bases agree with TRBD2. Germline V CDR1 and CDR2: MDHEN, SYDVKM. After removal of 5 bases from V and 1 base from J, the junction contained 10 bases not matched to a gene. CDR3 length: 17 amino acids.

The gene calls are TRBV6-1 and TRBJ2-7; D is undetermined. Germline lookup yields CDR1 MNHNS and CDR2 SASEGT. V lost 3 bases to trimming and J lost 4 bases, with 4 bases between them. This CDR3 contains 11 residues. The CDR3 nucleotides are TGTGCCAGCAGTGACGGGTACGAGCAGTACTTC. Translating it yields CASSDGYEQYF.

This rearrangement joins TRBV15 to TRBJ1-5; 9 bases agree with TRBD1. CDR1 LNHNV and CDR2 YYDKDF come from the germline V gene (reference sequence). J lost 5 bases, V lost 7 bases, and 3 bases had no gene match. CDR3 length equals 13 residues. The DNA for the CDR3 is TGTGCCACCAAAGACAGGGGGGATCAGCCCCAGCATTTT. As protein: CATKDRGDQPQHF. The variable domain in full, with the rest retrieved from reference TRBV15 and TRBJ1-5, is DAMVIQNPRYQVTQFGKPVTLSCSQTLNHNVMYWYQQKSSQAPKLLFHYYDKDFNNEADTPDNFQSRRPNTSFCFLDIRSPGLGDTAMYLCATKDRGDQPQHFGDGTRLSIL.

This CDR3 is CASSRTGPYGYTF. The CDR3 DNA reads TGTGCCAGCAGTCGGACAGGGCCCTATGGCTACACCTTC. This chain uses TRBV28 with TRBJ1-2; 8 nucleotides agree with TRBD1. Looked up from germline, CDR1 is MDHEN and CDR2 is SYDVKM. This CDR3 spans 13 amino acids. After removal of 5 bases from V and 4 bases from J, the junction contained 3 bases not matched to a gene.